The 13 T cell receptor beta chains given below trace back to one sample, sequenced in a study of preoperative IRX-2 immunotherapy in early breast cancer. The assay was immunoSEQ multiplex PCR, and TCRdb's table has in-frame clones only and misses some. The sample holds some 99,000 clones; 80% to 90% are singletons and the top ten take roughly 1.9%. Noted treatment: preoperative locoregional IRX-2 cytokine immunotherapy. Here the sequenced sample was tumor tissue, taken after IRX-2 immunotherapy. The receptors were sampled from a human donor with breast cancer.

This chain connects TRBV15 to TRBJ1-2; tentatively, D is TRBD1 (5 bases). The CDR3 contains 16 residues. V was clipped by 0 bases and J by 0 bases, with 11 bases between them. Germline V CDR1 and CDR2: LNHNV, YYDKDF (reference sequence). CDR3 amino acids: CATSRDYGGPNYGYTF. In DNA, the CDR3 is TGTGCCACCAGCAGAGACTATGGGGGTCCTAACTATGGCTACACCTTC.

Concerning this clone: One junction end does not reproduce the germline sequence, and a read error may be involved. The V gene is TRBV6-4, the J gene TRBJ1-6; D remains ambiguous. Germline-derived CDR1 and CDR2 are MRHNA and SNTAGT. This CDR3 region has 16 residues. The CDR3 region is CASSYSSSPRDSPLHF. The CDR3 nucleotides are TGTGCCAGCAGTTACTCAAGCAGCCCCCGGGATTCACCCCTCCACTTT.

CDR3 coding DNA: TGCGCCAGCAGCCGGGACAGCAAAGAGACCCAGTACTTC. This translates into CASSRDSKETQYF. The gene calls are TRBV10-2 and TRBJ2-5; 7 positions match TRBD1. Germline lookup yields CDR1 WSHSY and CDR2 SAAADI. The V segment lost 6 bases and the J segment 3 bases; nucleotides outside the gene matches: 4. The CDR3 has 13 amino acids.

J is TRBJ2-5 and V is TRBV19, with 8 positions matching TRBD2. This CDR3 is 15 amino acids long. V shed 4 bases and J 1 base; nucleotides not matched to a gene: 5. Per the germline V gene, CDR1 is LNHDA and CDR2 is SQIVND (reference sequence). CDR3 DNA sequence: TGTGCCAGTAGTACCTATAGCGGGACCCAAGAGACCCAGTACTTC. It is translated as CASSTYSGTQETQYF.

The chain has TRBV28 and TRBJ1-1, with D uncertain. Trimming took off 7 bases at V and 3 bases at J, with 18 bases between the two ends. CDR3 length equals 15 residues. CDR1 is MDHEN and CDR2 is SYDVKM in the germline V gene. CDR3 bases: TGTGCCAGCATTCCCCGGACCCAGGTTTACACTGAAGCTTTCTTT. It is translated as CASIPRTQVYTEAFF.

The V and J genes are TRBV28 and TRBJ1-1; unclear D gene. The germline V and J ends were trimmed by 5 bases and 6 bases, with 16 bases remaining between them. Germline V gene sequence: CDR1 MDHEN, CDR2 SYDVKM. The CDR3 runs 14 residues. In DNA form, the CDR3 reads TGTGCCAGCAGTCCCCTAGGAGGGTCGGCTGAAGCTTTCTTT. This sequence encodes CASSPLGGSAEAFF.

The V call is TRBV25-1, the J call TRBJ1-6; unclear D gene. Germline loops: CDR1 MGHDK, CDR2 SYGVNS. V gave up 1 base and J gave up 7 bases, with 5 bases separating them. The CDR3 totals 13 residues. CDR3 loop: CASSEFLNSPLHF. The CDR3, as DNA: TGTGCCAGCAGTGAATTCCTGAATTCACCCCTCCACTTT.

The rearrangement uses TRBV29-1 and TRBJ2-2; the D is unclear. CDR1 and CDR2 from the germline V gene are SQVTM and ANQGSEA. CDR3 length: 13 amino acids. The V end lost 7 bases, the J end lost 3 bases, and 12 bases lay between the germline ends. CDR3 residues: CSGRTGYTGELFF. CDR3 in DNA: TGCAGCGGGCGGACGGGTTACACCGGGGAGCTGTTTTTT.

The V and J genes are TRBV28 and TRBJ2-7; D remains unclear. The CDR3 contains 14 residues. Germline values: CDR1 MDHEN, CDR2 SYDVKM. Trimming cost V 4 bases and J 1 base, with 11 bases left between them. Here the CDR3 DNA reads TGTGCCAGCAGTTCGTTAAGCTTATCCTACGAGCAGTACTTC. Residues: CASSSLSLSYEQYF.

The CDR3 DNA follows: TGTGCCAGCAGCTTGTTGGCAGGGGGCCCTAGGTGGGACGAGCAGTACTTC. It encodes CASSLLAGGPRWDEQYF. The chain carries TRBV11-3 and TRBJ2-7, with 8 bases that match TRBD1. Looked up from germline, CDR1 is SGHNT and CDR2 is YENEEA. The length of the CDR3 is 17 residues. The V segment lost 3 bases and the J segment 5 bases; nucleotides outside the gene matches: 15.

The genes are TRBV30 and TRBJ1-1; D remains unclear. The CDR3 contains 14 residues. Germline loops: CDR1 GTSNPN, CDR2 SVGIG (reference sequence). V gave up 4 bases and J gave up 4 bases, with 16 bases separating them. This CDR3 reads CAWISGILGTEAFF. In DNA form, the CDR3 reads TGTGCCTGGATTTCTGGCATACTGGGCACTGAAGCTTTCTTT.

J is TRBJ2-3 and V is TRBV5-1; 9 nucleotides align to TRBD1. Germline CDR1 and CDR2: SGHRS and YFSETQ. CDR3 length equals 17 residues. The V and J ends lost 4 bases and 4 bases, in that order; junction bases with no gene match: 13. The CDR3 coding sequence is TGCGCCAGCAGCCTACCCGGGACAGGGACTGCAGCAGATACGCAGTATTTT. This encodes CASSLPGTGTAADTQYF.

The chain has TRBV23-1 and TRBJ2-7, with 8 bases matching TRBD1. TRBV23-1 is given ORF status, its function remaining uncertain. The CDR3 covers 13 residues. With V trimmed by 6 bases and J by 2 bases, 3 bases remained unmatched. CDR3 protein: CASRGQATYEQYF. The CDR3 DNA reads as TGCGCCAGCAGGGGACAGGCCACCTACGAGCAGTACTTC.